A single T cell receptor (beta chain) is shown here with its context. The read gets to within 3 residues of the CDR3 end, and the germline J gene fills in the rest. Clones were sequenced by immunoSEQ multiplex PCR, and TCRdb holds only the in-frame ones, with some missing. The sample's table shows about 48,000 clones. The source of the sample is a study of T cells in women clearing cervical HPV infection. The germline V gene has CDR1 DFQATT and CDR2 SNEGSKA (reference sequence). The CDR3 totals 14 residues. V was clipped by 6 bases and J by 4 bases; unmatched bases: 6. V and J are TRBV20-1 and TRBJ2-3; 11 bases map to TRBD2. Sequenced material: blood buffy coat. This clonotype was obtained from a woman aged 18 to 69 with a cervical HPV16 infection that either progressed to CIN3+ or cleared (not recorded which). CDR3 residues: CSAHSGGASDTQYF. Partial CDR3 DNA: TGCAGTGCCCATAGCGGGGGGGCATCAGATACG.